This TCR beta chain was captured in a study of blood T cell repertoires in COVID-19. Study information: Both acute and convalescent COVID-19 samples were obtained from the United States, Italy and Spain. T cells, B-cell-depleted T cells, or PBMCs provided the cDNA or gDNA that served as material.

Germline V CDR1 and CDR2: SGDLS, YYNGEE. V shed 0 bases, J shed 5 bases, and the junction held 2 bases outside the gene matches. The CDR3 is 15 amino acids. In the authors' methods: Cell counts per sample came from amplifying reference gene primers. Measured with immunoSEQ multiplex PCR; TCRdb has only the in-frame clones, and not every one. V, J and clone size derive from that table, while D and trimming were established from the DNA sequence. This sample has over 15,000 clones, with around four fifths found just once. The J gene is TRBJ1-4, the V gene TRBV9, with 9 bases aligning to TRBD1. The origin of this receptor is a man between 65 and 79 years old with active or convalescent COVID-19. Sequenced: peripheral blood. The CDR3 DNA is TGTGCCAGCAGCGTAGCCGGGACAGGGAATGAAAAACTGTTTTTT. This codes for CASSVAGTGNEKLFF. Filled out from reference TRBV9 and TRBJ1-4, the complete variable domain reads DSGVTQTPKHLITATGQRVTLRCSPRSGDLSVYWYQQSLDQGLQFLIQYYNGEERAKGNILERFSAQQFPDLHSELNLSSLELGDSALYFCASSVAGTGNEKLFFGSGTQLSVL.